The 12 T cell receptor beta chains reported below all come from one sample, sequenced in a study of cytomegalovirus exposure and HLA in healthy donors. With 60 Vbeta and 13 Jbeta primers, the PCR was carried out. The table came from immunoSEQ multiplex PCR; TCRdb's copy has only in-frame clones and leaves some out. The sample yields 95,000 to 100,000 clones, 60% to 75% seen once. Material: PBMCs. The receptor source for this set is a man aged 50-60 years in good health and CMV-seronegative.

This chain joins TRBV5-1 and TRBJ2-5, with 10 bases fitting TRBD2. This CDR3 is 16 amino acids long. The ends lost 1 base at V and 2 bases at J; junction bases unmatched: 5. Germline V gene lookup returns CDR1 SGHRS and CDR2 YFSETQ. CDR3 coding DNA: TGCGCCAGCAGCTTGTGGTCTAGCGGGGGTCAAGAGACCCAGTACTTC. Protein product: CASSLWSSGGQETQYF.

This rearrangement joins TRBV5-4 to TRBJ2-2, with D hard to call. Germline V CDR1 and CDR2: SGHNT, YYREEE (reference sequence). The CDR3 has 15 residues. V lost 1 base and J 5 bases, leaving 12 bases between the germline ends. This CDR3 is CASSLKATTTGELFF. CDR3 in DNA: TGTGCCAGCAGCTTGAAGGCTACGACAACCGGGGAGCTGTTTTTT. Based on the CDR3 plus reference TRBV5-4 and TRBJ2-2, the full variable domain is ETGVTQSPTHLIKTRGQQVTLRCSSQSGHNTVSWYQQALGQGPQFIFQYYREEENGRGNFPPRFSGLQFPNYSSELNVNALELDDSALYLCASSLKATTTGELFFGEGSRLTVL.

In its sample, this clone was seen a few times. The chain couples TRBV2 to TRBJ1-3; D may be TRBD1 (6 bases). The CDR3 is 12 residues long. The germline V gene encodes CDR1 SNHLY and CDR2 FYNNEI. V lost 10 bases to trimming and J lost 1 base, with 8 bases between them. The CDR3 spells CATTGSGNTIYF. The DNA of the CDR3 is TGTGCCACCACAGGGTCTGGAAACACCATATATTTT.

This clone was detected a few times. The chain is built from TRBV5-1 and TRBJ2-2; 9 bases fit TRBD1. This CDR3 is 14 amino acids long. Germline V gene lookup returns CDR1 SGHRS and CDR2 YFSETQ. V dropped 2 bases and J dropped 5; count of bases not matched to a gene: 1. The CDR3 DNA sequence: TGCGCCAGCAGCTTCGGACAGGGGACCGGGGAGCTGTTTTTT. Protein: CASSFGQGTGELFF. The complete variable domain, with remaining parts taken from reference TRBV5-1 and TRBJ2-2, reads KAGVTQTPRYLIKTRGQQVTLSCSPISGHRSVSWYQQTPGQGLQFLFEYFSETQRNKGNFPGRFSGRQFSNSRSEMNVSTLELGDSALYLCASSFGQGTGELFFGEGSRLTVL.

The chain has TRBV7-9 and TRBJ1-1; D uncertain. The V gene lost 3 bases and the J gene lost 3 bases, with 17 bases spanning the gap. The V gene's germline CDR1 is SEHNR and CDR2 FQNEAQ (reference sequence). The CDR3 is made up of 16 amino acids. Here the CDR3 reads CASSFGSALFDTEAFF. For the CDR3, the DNA is TGTGCCAGCAGCTTCGGCAGCGCTCTTTTCGACACTGAAGCTTTCTTT.

The rearrangement uses TRBV15 and TRBJ2-2, with TRBD1 matching 9 bases. J gave up 8 bases and V 5 bases, and 9 bases lay outside the gene matches. The CDR3 contains 15 residues. Germline assignment: CDR1 LNHNV and CDR2 YYDKDF (reference sequence). CDR3 nucleotides: TGTGCCACCAGCCCCCGGGACAGGGTCCCAGGGGAGCTGTTTTTT. Residues: CATSPRDRVPGELFF.

This clone was seen a handful of times. The chain carries TRBV29-1 and TRBJ2-7; perhaps TRBD1 as D (6 bases). V gave up 6 bases and J gave up 0 bases, with 15 bases separating them. The germline CDR1 and CDR2 sequences are SQVTM and ANQGSEA. CDR3 size: 14 residues. CDR3: CSVGDTKGSYEQYF. The CDR3 DNA follows: TGCAGCGTCGGGGACACTAAAGGCTCCTACGAGCAGTACTTC.

The chain carries TRBV19 and TRBJ2-3, with D tentatively TRBD2 (5 bases). Looked up from germline, CDR1 is LNHDA and CDR2 is SQIVND (reference sequence). V was pared by 5 bases and J by 0 bases, with 12 bases between. The CDR3 has 15 amino acids. Written as DNA, the CDR3 is TGTGCCAGTAGTTCCTTCGGCGGGAGCACAGATACGCAGTATTTT. Translated: CASSSFGGSTDTQYF.

The V gene is TRBV15, the J gene TRBJ1-5; TRBD1 matches at 10 bases. The CDR3 runs 13 residues. From germline, CDR1 is LNHNV and CDR2 YYDKDF (reference sequence). J gave up 4 bases and V 9 bases, and 3 bases lay outside the gene matches. The CDR3 sequence is CATRDRGNQPQHF. For the CDR3, the DNA is TGTGCCACGAGGGACAGGGGAAATCAGCCCCAGCATTTT.

CDR3 amino acids: CASSSIGQGGTEAFF. CDR3 DNA sequence: TGTGCCAGTAGTTCCATCGGTCAGGGCGGAACTGAAGCTTTCTTT. The genes are TRBV19 and TRBJ1-1; D may be TRBD1 (5 bases). The germline gives CDR1 LNHDA, CDR2 SQIVND (reference sequence). V was clipped by 5 bases and J by 5 bases, with 18 bases between them. CDR3 size: 15 residues. The whole variable domain, remainder taken from reference TRBV19 and TRBJ1-1, is DGGITQSPKYLFRKEGQNVTLSCEQNLNHDAMYWYRQDPGQGLRLIYYSQIVNDFQKGDIAEGYSVSREKKESFPLTVTSAQKNPTAFYLCASSSIGQGGTEAFFGQGTRLTVV.

The chain joins TRBV30 to TRBJ1-3, with 8 bases aligning to TRBD1. Looked up from germline, CDR1 is GTSNPN and CDR2 is SVGIG (reference sequence). With V trimmed by 3 bases and J by 2 bases, 6 bases remained unmatched. This CDR3 has 15 amino acids. CDR3 nucleotides: TGTGCCTGGAGGGATGACAGGGGAGCTGGAAACACCATATATTTT. Translating it yields CAWRDDRGAGNTIYF. Full variable domain (outside the CDR3, taken from reference TRBV30 and TRBJ1-3): SQTIHQWPATLVQPVGSPLSLECTVEGTSNPNLYWYRQAAGRGLQLLFYSVGIGQISSEVPQNLSASRPQDRQFILSSKKLLLSDSGFYLCAWRDDRGAGNTIYFGEGSWLTVV.

The CDR3 nucleotides are TGTGCCAGCAGCCCAAGACTAGCGGGACGGAGCTCCTACGAGCAGTACTTC. Translation: CASSPRLAGRSSYEQYF. The V and J genes are TRBV5-4 and TRBJ2-7, with TRBD2 matching over 11 bases. CDR1 and CDR2 from the germline V gene are SGHNT and YYREEE (reference sequence). With 4 bases clipped from V and 0 bases from J, the junction kept 9 bases outside the gene matches. CDR3 length: 17 amino acids.